The rows below give T cell receptor beta chains drawn from one sample of a study of T cell responses to AZD1222 COVID-19 vaccine. Here immunoSEQ multiplex PCR was the method, and the copy in TCRdb shows in-frame clones only, minus some. The data contain roughly 120,000 clones, 88% of them singletons. The sequences come from peripheral blood, collected 28 days after the second AZD1222 dose. These receptors came from an adult who received the AZD1222 COVID-19 vaccine. CDR3s include the opening cysteine and the closing phenylalanine or tryptophan. Fields, in order: V gene, D gene, clone size, J gene, CDR3 protein, CDR3 DNA. A D gene is named only where the DNA matches it firmly. Clone size is stated in some rows and not others, as once, few, many or a class when expanded.

v_gene: TRBV12-3/TRBV12-4
d_gene: -
abundance: -
j_gene: TRBJ1-5
CDR3aa: CASSFRNQPQHF
CDR3nt: TGTGCCAGCAGTTTCAGAAATCAGCCCCAGCATTTT

v_gene: TRBV12-3/TRBV12-4
d_gene: -
abundance: -
j_gene: TRBJ1-1
CDR3aa: CASRGYQGTEAFF
CDR3nt: TGTGCCAGCAGGGGGTATCAGGGGACTGAAGCTTTCTTT

v_gene: TRBV4-3
d_gene: TRBD1
abundance: -
j_gene: TRBJ1-2
CDR3aa: CASSQDLGTGAGAGYTF
CDR3nt: TGCGCCAGCAGCCAAGATCTCGGGACAGGGGCCGGCGCGGGCTACACCTTC

v_gene: TRBV11-1
d_gene: -
abundance: -
j_gene: TRBJ2-7
CDR3aa: CASSLMRGEDFLVYF
CDR3nt: TGTGCCAGCAGCTTAATGCGGGGTGAGGACTTCCTGGTGTACTTC

v_gene: TRBV5-1
d_gene: -
abundance: -
j_gene: TRBJ1-6
CDR3aa: CASSLVPGSSPLHF
CDR3nt: TGCGCCAGCAGCTTGGTTCCAGGGTCCTCACCCCTCCACTTT

v_gene: TRBV18
d_gene: -
abundance: -
j_gene: TRBJ1-2
CDR3aa: CASSPPGQGVYGYTF
CDR3nt: TGTGCCAGCTCACCACCAGGCCAGGGAGTCTATGGCTACACCTTC

v_gene: TRBV3-1/TRBV3-2
d_gene: -
abundance: few
j_gene: TRBJ1-6
CDR3aa: CASSQVSALSASNSPLHF
CDR3nt: TGTGCCAGCAGCCAAGTGTCCGCTCTGTCAGCTAGCAATTCACCCCTCCACTTT

v_gene: TRBV19
d_gene: -
abundance: -
j_gene: TRBJ1-1
CDR3aa: CASSRWVSGDTEAFF
CDR3nt: TGTGCCAGTAGTAGGTGGGTATCGGGGGACACTGAAGCTTTCTTT

v_gene: TRBV9
d_gene: -
abundance: -
j_gene: TRBJ1-1
CDR3aa: CASSVAQNTEAFF
CDR3nt: TGTGCCAGCAGCGTAGCACAGAACACTGAAGCTTTCTTT

v_gene: TRBV3-1/TRBV3-2
d_gene: -
abundance: -
j_gene: TRBJ2-5
CDR3aa: CASSRSNQETQYF
CDR3nt: TGTGCCAGCAGTCGTTCGAACCAAGAGACCCAGTACTTC

v_gene: TRBV21-1
d_gene: -
abundance: -
j_gene: TRBJ1-2
CDR3aa: CASSKARSRCGRDRALGGYTF
CDR3nt: TGTGCCAGCAGCAAAGCGCGGAGCAGGTGTGGCCGGGACAGGGCACTGGGTGGCTACACCTTC

v_gene: TRBV19
d_gene: TRBD1
abundance: -
j_gene: TRBJ1-2
CDR3aa: CASSIHPGQGNYGYTF
CDR3nt: TGTGCCAGTAGTATCCACCCGGGACAGGGGAACTATGGCTACACCTTC

v_gene: TRBV7-2
d_gene: TRBD2
abundance: -
j_gene: TRBJ2-7
CDR3aa: CASTLNSGGRTYEQYF
CDR3nt: TGTGCCAGCACCCTGAATAGCGGGGGGCGTACCTACGAGCAGTACTTC

v_gene: TRBV21-1
d_gene: -
abundance: -
j_gene: TRBJ1-3
CDR3aa: CASSKLPSRSGNTIYF
CDR3nt: TGTGCCAGCAGCAAATTGCCCAGCCGCTCTGGAAACACCATATATTTT

v_gene: TRBV10-3
d_gene: -
abundance: -
j_gene: TRBJ1-1
CDR3aa: CAISERNTEAFF
CDR3nt: TGTGCCATCAGTGAGAGGAACACTGAAGCTTTCTTT

v_gene: TRBV6-6
d_gene: -
abundance: -
j_gene: TRBJ2-5
CDR3aa: CASSYSNGGAETQYF
CDR3nt: TGTGCCAGCAGTTACAGCAACGGAGGGGCAGAGACCCAGTACTTC

v_gene: TRBV11-2
d_gene: TRBD1
abundance: -
j_gene: TRBJ2-1
CDR3aa: CASSPDRVNEQFF
CDR3nt: TGTGCCAGCAGCCCCGACAGGGTCAATGAGCAGTTCTTC

v_gene: TRBV5-1
d_gene: TRBD1
abundance: once
j_gene: TRBJ2-3
CDR3aa: CASSLTGGAPAGTDTQYF
CDR3nt: TGCGCCAGCAGCTTGACAGGGGGCGCCCCGGCGGGCACAGATACGCAGTATTTT

v_gene: TRBV6-1
d_gene: -
abundance: -
j_gene: TRBJ1-4
CDR3aa: CASSESGDGEKLFF
CDR3nt: TGTGCCAGCAGTGAATCAGGGGATGGCGAAAAACTGTTTTTT

v_gene: TRBV6-2/TRBV6-3
d_gene: TRBD1
abundance: -
j_gene: TRBJ1-2
CDR3aa: CASSKQGTYGYTF
CDR3nt: TGTGCCAGCAGCAAACAGGGGACCTATGGCTACACCTTC

v_gene: TRBV6-5
d_gene: TRBD1
abundance: -
j_gene: TRBJ1-1
CDR3aa: CASRIQGPGTEAFF
CDR3nt: TGTGCCAGCCGTATACAGGGGCCTGGCACTGAAGCTTTCTTT

v_gene: TRBV5-1
d_gene: -
abundance: once
j_gene: TRBJ1-2
CDR3aa: CASSGGNVDGYTF
CDR3nt: TGCGCCAGCAGCGGAGGAAATGTGGATGGCTACACCTTC